The 8 T cell receptor beta chains below were found in one sample sequenced in a study of cytomegalovirus exposure and HLA in healthy donors. Use of 60 Vbeta and 13 Jbeta primers characterized the PCR. Profiled with immunoSEQ multiplex PCR; TCRdb holds only in-frame clones, not every one. The profile covers under 150,000 clones, with about 78% appearing a single time and under 4.5% taken by the ten largest. Specimen: PBMCs. The receptors were gathered from a man between 18 and 35 years old in good health and CMV-seronegative.

J is TRBJ2-3 and V is TRBV14; TRBD1 aligns across 9 bases. Germline assignment: CDR1 SGHDN and CDR2 FVKESK. The V segment lost 4 bases and the J segment 3 bases; nucleotides outside the gene matches: 8. CDR3 length equals 16 residues. CDR3 amino acids: CASSPLQGANTDTQYF. CDR3 nucleotide sequence: TGTGCCAGCAGCCCCTTACAGGGGGCAAATACAGATACGCAGTATTTT.

A few counts support this clone. The V call is TRBV6-1, the J call TRBJ1-5, with TRBD1 matching 7 bases. V lost 4 bases and J lost 0; bases outside the gene matches: 6. The CDR3 loop spans 16 amino acids. Per germline, CDR1 MNHNS and CDR2 SASEGT. The CDR3 sequence: CASSARTGYSNQPQHF. Written as DNA, the CDR3 is TGTGCCAGCAGTGCCCGGACAGGTTATAGCAATCAGCCCCAGCATTTT.

This clone has a single count. The gene calls are TRBV7-6 and TRBJ2-1, with 7 bases identical to TRBD2. The germline V gene encodes CDR1 SGHVS and CDR2 FNYEAQ. The trim removed 5 bases at V and 7 bases at J, leaving 5 bases unmatched. This CDR3 comprises 13 residues. The CDR3 protein is CASSSGGVNEQFF. DNA for the CDR3: TGTGCCAGCAGCAGTGGGGGGGTGAATGAGCAGTTCTTC.

This sequence joins TRBV2 and TRBJ2-7; 8 nucleotides align to TRBD1. Germline CDR1 reads SNHLY; CDR2 reads FYNNEI. The CDR3 has 13 amino acids. V trimming: 7 bases; J trimming: 1 base; junction bases outside the gene matches: 3. In DNA, the CDR3 is TGTGCCAGCAACAACAGGGGGTCCTACGAGCAGTACTTC. It yields the protein CASNNRGSYEQYF.

The chain couples TRBV10-3 to TRBJ2-1; TRBD2 matches 9 bases. The CDR3 spans 20 residues. Unmatched junction bases numbered 15, after V lost 3 bases and J lost 0 bases. CDR1 is ENHRY and CDR2 is SYGVKD in the germline V gene. Here the CDR3 DNA reads TGTGCCATCAGTGAAGGGGGTAGCGGGAGCTCCCTCAGCTCCTACAATGAGCAGTTCTTC. Its protein product is CAISEGGSGSSLSSYNEQFF.

This chain connects TRBV7-2 to TRBJ1-3, with a possible D match to TRBD1 (5 bases). Germline CDR1 and CDR2: SGHTA and FQGNSA. The CDR3 has 15 amino acids. V gave up 4 bases and J gave up 3 bases, with 13 bases separating them. As DNA, the CDR3 is TGTGCCAGCAGCTCCTCAGGGCAGATTGGAAACACCATATATTTT. It encodes CASSSSGQIGNTIYF.

CDR3 sequence: CASSWFGAGANYEQYF. CDR3 in DNA: TGTGCCAGCAGTTGGTTTGGCGCAGGGGCGAACTACGAGCAGTACTTC. This sequence joins TRBV27 and TRBJ2-7; D is perhaps TRBD1 (6 bases). Trimming shortened V by 4 bases and J by 3 bases, and 19 bases separated the two germline ends. This CDR3 contains 16 residues. Germline lookup yields CDR1 MNHEY and CDR2 SMNVEV (reference sequence).

The genes are TRBV5-1 and TRBJ2-7; 8 bases align to TRBD2. Germline V CDR1 and CDR2: SGHRS, YFSETQ. There are 17 residues in the CDR3. J gave up 0 bases and V 0 bases, and 8 bases lay outside the gene matches. The CDR3: CASSLDSWRGDSYEQYF. CDR3 nucleotide sequence: TGCGCCAGCAGCTTGGATTCCTGGCGGGGGGACTCCTACGAGCAGTACTTC.